The subject of this entry is one T cell receptor beta chain. No antigen is known for it. The sample belongs to a study of OX40 agonist ivuxolimab in advanced cancers. Across the whole study: Patients were under 90% male with ages roughly 23 to 79, mean about 65. Partial responses were achieved by three patients, one with hepatocellular carcinoma and two with cutaneous melanoma.

General study results and limits: More expanded clones were seen, on average, in CD8+ T cells than in CD4+.

Only in-frame clones appear in the TCRdb table, and some are missing; sequencing was by immunoSEQ multiplex PCR. Found here are about 38,000 clones, nearly 85% of them singletons; the top ten hold around 21%. Baseline was the first blood sampling point, followed by cycle 4 day 1 and cycle 7 day 1. Germline loops: CDR1 SGHTA, CDR2 FQGNSA. V lost 1 base and J 4 bases, leaving 19 bases between the germline ends. The CDR3 covers 17 residues. The receptor was isolated from an adult with an advanced solid tumor such as melanoma, head and neck, liver or kidney cancer. The material was CD4+ or CD8+ T cells sorted from blood, obtained in a trial of the OX40 agonist ivuxolimab. The genes are TRBV7-2 and TRBJ1-2; D might be TRBD1 (6 bases). CDR3 protein: CASSLGMTGTSTYGYTF. The CDR3 DNA reads as TGTGCCAGCAGCTTAGGGATGACAGGTACCTCTACCTATGGCTACACCTTC.